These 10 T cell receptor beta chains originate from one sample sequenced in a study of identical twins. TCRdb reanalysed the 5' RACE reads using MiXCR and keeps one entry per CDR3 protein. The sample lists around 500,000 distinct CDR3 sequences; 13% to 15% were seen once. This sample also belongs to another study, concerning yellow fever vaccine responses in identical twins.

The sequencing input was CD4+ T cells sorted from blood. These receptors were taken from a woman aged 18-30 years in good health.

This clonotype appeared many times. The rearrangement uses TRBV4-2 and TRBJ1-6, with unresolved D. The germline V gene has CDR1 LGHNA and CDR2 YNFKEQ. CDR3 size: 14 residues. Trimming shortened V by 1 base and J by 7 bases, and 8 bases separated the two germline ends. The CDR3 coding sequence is TGTGCCAGCAGCCAAGTATTAGGAAATTCACCCCTCCACTTT. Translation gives CASSQVLGNSPLHF.

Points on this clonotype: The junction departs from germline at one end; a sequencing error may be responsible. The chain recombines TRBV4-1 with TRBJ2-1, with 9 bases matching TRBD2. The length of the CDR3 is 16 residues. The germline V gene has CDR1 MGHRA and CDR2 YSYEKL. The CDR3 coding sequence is TGCGCCAGCAGCCAAGAAGGACTAGCGCGATACAATGTGCAGTTCTTC. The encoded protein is CASSQEGLARYNVQFF.

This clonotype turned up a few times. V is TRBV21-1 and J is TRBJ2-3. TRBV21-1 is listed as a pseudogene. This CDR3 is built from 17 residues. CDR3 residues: CASSKGRPRRFSDTQYF. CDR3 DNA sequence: TGTGCCAGCAGCAAAGGAAGGCCGAGAAGGTTCAGTGATACGCAGTATTTT.

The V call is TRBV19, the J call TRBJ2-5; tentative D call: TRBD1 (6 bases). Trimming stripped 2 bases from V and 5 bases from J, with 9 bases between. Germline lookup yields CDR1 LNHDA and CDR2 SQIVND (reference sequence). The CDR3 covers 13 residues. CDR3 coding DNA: TGTGCCAGTAGTATAACCAGGGGTGAGACCCAGTACTTC. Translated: CASSITRGETQYF. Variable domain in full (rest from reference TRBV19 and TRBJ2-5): DGGITQSPKYLFRKEGQNVTLSCEQNLNHDAMYWYRQDPGQGLRLIYYSQIVNDFQKGDIAEGYSVSREKKESFPLTVTSAQKNPTAFYLCASSITRGETQYFGPGTRLLVL.

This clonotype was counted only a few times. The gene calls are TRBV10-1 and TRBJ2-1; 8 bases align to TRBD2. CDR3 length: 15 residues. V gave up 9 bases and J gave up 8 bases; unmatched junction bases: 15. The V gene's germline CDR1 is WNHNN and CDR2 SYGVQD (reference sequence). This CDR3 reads CASQNSGKARDEQFF. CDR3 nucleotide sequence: TGCGCCAGTCAGAATAGCGGGAAAGCTCGGGATGAGCAGTTCTTC.

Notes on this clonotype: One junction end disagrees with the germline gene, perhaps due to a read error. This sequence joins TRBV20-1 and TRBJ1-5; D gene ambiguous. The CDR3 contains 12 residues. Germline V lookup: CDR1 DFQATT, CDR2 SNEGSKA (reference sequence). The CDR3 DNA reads TGCAGTGCCAACCGGGGAAATCGGCCCCAGCATTTT. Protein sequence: CSANRGNRPQHF.

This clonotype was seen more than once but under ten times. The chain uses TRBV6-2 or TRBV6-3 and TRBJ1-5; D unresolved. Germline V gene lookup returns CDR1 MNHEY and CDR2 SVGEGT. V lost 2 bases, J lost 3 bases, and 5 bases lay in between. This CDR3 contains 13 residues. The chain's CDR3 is CASSYTYNQPQHF. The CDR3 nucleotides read TGTGCCAGCAGTTACACTTACAATCAGCCCCAGCATTTT.

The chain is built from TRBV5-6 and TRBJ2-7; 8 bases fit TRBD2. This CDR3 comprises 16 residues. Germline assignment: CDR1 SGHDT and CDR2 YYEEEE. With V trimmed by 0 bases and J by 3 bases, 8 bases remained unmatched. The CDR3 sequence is CASSLEGSGGYYEQYF. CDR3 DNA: TGTGCCAGCAGCTTGGAAGGGAGCGGGGGATACTACGAGCAGTACTTC.

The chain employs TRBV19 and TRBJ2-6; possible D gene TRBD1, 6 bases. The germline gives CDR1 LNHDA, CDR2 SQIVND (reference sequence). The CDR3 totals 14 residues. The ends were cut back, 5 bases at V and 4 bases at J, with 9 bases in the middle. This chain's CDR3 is CASSGGTGANVLTF. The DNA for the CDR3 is TGTGCCAGTAGTGGGGGCACAGGGGCCAACGTCCTGACTTTC.

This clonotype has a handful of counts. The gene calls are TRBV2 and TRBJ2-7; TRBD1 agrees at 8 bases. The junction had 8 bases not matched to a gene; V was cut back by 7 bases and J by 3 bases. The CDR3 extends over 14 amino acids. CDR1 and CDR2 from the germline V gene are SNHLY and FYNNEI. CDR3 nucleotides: TGTGCCAGCAATTCCGGGACAGGTTACTACGAGCAGTACTTC. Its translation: CASNSGTGYYEQYF. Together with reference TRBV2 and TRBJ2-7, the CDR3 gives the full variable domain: EPEVTQTPSHQVTQMGQEVILRCVPISNHLYFYWYRQILGQKVEFLVSFYNNEISEKSEIFDDQFSVERPDGSNFTLKIRSTKLEDSAMYFCASNSGTGYYEQYFGPGTRLTVT.